The table lists the clone carrying this T cell receptor beta chain with many counts. Its antigen remains unidentified. The germline V gene has CDR1 DFQATT and CDR2 SNEGSKA (reference sequence). The CDR3 covers 14 residues. The junction had 5 bases not matched to a gene; V was cut back by 5 bases and J by 5 bases. TCRdb recomputed calls from the RT-PCR reads with MiXCR, one row per CDR3 protein. The data contain roughly 700,000 distinct CDR3 sequences, over 11% of them singletons. This specimen comes from a study of response to subunit inactivated influenza vaccine. Notes on the study in general: Authors suggested each seasonal flu vaccination may recruit only limited numbers of new T cells.

Specimen: PBMCs from blood, collected 14 to 15 days before vaccination. The receptor was isolated from a man between 45 and 60 years old who received an inactivated influenza vaccine. This rearrangement joins TRBV20-1 to TRBJ1-5; 11 bases agree with TRBD1. The CDR3 reads CSASGTGGYQPQHF. As DNA, the CDR3 is TGCAGTGCTTCCGGGACAGGGGGTTATCAGCCCCAGCATTTT.